Listed below are T cell receptor beta chains from one sample, sequenced in a study of cytomegalovirus exposure and HLA in healthy donors. The repertoire was sequenced with immunoSEQ multiplex PCR; TCRdb's copy has only in-frame clones and lacks some. The data show over 150,000 clones, roughly 80% seen once. The sample taken for sequencing was PBMCs. The receptor source for this set is a male donor in good health and CMV-seronegative. Each CDR3 is given with its conserved first and last residue. D genes are given only for firm matches. Rows may omit the clone size; those that give it use once, few, many or a size class.

TRBJ2-5 . . TRBV14 CASSQVRETQYF TGTGCCAGCAGCCAAGTGAGGGAGACCCAGTACTTC
TRBJ1-1 few . TRBV2 CASSDVNTEAFF TGTGCCAGCAGTGACGTGAACACTGAAGCTTTCTTT
TRBJ2-7 . TRBD1 TRBV7-8 CASSPGTGGIYEQYF TGTGCCAGCAGCCCCGGGACAGGGGGCATCTACGAGCAGTACTTC
TRBJ1-1 . . TRBV7-9 CASSLAGGATEAFF TGTGCCAGCAGCTTAGCCGGGGGAGCCACTGAAGCTTTCTTT
TRBJ2-7 few . TRBV5-1 CASSLLQDKYEQYF TGCGCCAGCAGCTTGTTGCAGGATAAATACGAGCAGTACTTC
TRBJ1-2 . TRBD1 TRBV5-4 CASSLAFQGAAYGYTF TGTGCCAGCAGCTTGGCCTTTCAGGGGGCAGCCTATGGCTACACCTTC
TRBJ1-1 few . TRBV6-5 CASRRAMNTEAFF TGTGCCAGCAGGCGGGCAATGAACACTGAAGCTTTCTTT
TRBJ2-7 once . TRBV21-1 CASSSPKGQAYEQYF TGTGCCAGCAGCTCCCCTAAGGGGCAGGCCTACGAGCAGTACTTC
TRBJ2-5 . . TRBV25-1 CASTRPGRETQYF TGTGCCAGCACCCGCCCGGGGAGAGAGACCCAGTACTTC
TRBJ2-1 . TRBD2 TRBV19 CATSLGLARNNEQFF TGTGCCACCTCCTTAGGACTAGCTCGAAACAATGAGCAGTTCTTC
TRBJ1-1 . . TRBV11-3 CASSYRTGTEAFF TGTGCCAGCAGCTACCGGACTGGGACTGAAGCTTTCTTT
TRBJ2-2 once TRBD2 TRBV7-9 CASSATSGSSTGELFF TGTGCCAGCAGCGCCACTAGCGGGAGCAGCACCGGGGAGCTGTTTTTT
TRBJ1-5 . . TRBV19 CASSINSGGTGQPQHF TGTGCCAGTAGTATTAACAGCGGGGGGACTGGTCAGCCCCAGCATTTT
TRBJ2-7 . TRBD1 TRBV5-1 CASSQTGGIYEQYF TGCGCCAGCAGCCAGACAGGGGGTATCTACGAGCAGTACTTC
TRBJ1-2 . TRBD1 TRBV5-8 CASSLRGYDTGAFSYGYTF TGTGCCAGCAGCTTGCGGGGTTATGATACAGGGGCTTTTTCCTATGGCTACACCTTC
TRBJ1-1 . TRBD1 TRBV14 CASSLWTGTAEAFF TGTGCCAGCAGCCTCTGGACAGGGACGGCTGAAGCTTTCTTT
TRBJ2-7 . TRBD2 TRBV7-9 CASTPPGGLAYEQYF TGTGCCAGCACCCCACCGGGAGGCCTGGCCTACGAGCAGTACTTC
TRBJ2-6 few . TRBV4-2 CASSQETASGANVLTF TGTGCCAGCAGCCAAGAAACAGCCTCTGGGGCCAACGTCCTGACTTTC
TRBJ2-1 . . TRBV29-1 CSVERQSSYNEQFF TGCAGCGTTGAAAGACAAAGCTCCTACAATGAGCAGTTCTTC
TRBJ1-2 . . TRBV29-1 CSVELWGPREGYPF TGCAGCGTTGAACTTTGGGGGCCGAGGGAAGGCTACCCCTTC
TRBJ1-4 . . TRBV5-6 CASSLASATNEKLFF TGTGCCAGCAGCTTGGCCAGTGCAACTAATGAAAAACTGTTTTTT
TRBJ2-3 . . TRBV14 CASSQDFGSDTQYF TGTGCCAGCAGCCAAGATTTCGGGTCAGATACGCAGTATTTT
TRBJ2-1 . TRBD2 TRBV10-3 CAISDLAGGGDEQFF TGTGCCATCAGTGACTTGGCGGGAGGTGGGGATGAGCAGTTCTTC